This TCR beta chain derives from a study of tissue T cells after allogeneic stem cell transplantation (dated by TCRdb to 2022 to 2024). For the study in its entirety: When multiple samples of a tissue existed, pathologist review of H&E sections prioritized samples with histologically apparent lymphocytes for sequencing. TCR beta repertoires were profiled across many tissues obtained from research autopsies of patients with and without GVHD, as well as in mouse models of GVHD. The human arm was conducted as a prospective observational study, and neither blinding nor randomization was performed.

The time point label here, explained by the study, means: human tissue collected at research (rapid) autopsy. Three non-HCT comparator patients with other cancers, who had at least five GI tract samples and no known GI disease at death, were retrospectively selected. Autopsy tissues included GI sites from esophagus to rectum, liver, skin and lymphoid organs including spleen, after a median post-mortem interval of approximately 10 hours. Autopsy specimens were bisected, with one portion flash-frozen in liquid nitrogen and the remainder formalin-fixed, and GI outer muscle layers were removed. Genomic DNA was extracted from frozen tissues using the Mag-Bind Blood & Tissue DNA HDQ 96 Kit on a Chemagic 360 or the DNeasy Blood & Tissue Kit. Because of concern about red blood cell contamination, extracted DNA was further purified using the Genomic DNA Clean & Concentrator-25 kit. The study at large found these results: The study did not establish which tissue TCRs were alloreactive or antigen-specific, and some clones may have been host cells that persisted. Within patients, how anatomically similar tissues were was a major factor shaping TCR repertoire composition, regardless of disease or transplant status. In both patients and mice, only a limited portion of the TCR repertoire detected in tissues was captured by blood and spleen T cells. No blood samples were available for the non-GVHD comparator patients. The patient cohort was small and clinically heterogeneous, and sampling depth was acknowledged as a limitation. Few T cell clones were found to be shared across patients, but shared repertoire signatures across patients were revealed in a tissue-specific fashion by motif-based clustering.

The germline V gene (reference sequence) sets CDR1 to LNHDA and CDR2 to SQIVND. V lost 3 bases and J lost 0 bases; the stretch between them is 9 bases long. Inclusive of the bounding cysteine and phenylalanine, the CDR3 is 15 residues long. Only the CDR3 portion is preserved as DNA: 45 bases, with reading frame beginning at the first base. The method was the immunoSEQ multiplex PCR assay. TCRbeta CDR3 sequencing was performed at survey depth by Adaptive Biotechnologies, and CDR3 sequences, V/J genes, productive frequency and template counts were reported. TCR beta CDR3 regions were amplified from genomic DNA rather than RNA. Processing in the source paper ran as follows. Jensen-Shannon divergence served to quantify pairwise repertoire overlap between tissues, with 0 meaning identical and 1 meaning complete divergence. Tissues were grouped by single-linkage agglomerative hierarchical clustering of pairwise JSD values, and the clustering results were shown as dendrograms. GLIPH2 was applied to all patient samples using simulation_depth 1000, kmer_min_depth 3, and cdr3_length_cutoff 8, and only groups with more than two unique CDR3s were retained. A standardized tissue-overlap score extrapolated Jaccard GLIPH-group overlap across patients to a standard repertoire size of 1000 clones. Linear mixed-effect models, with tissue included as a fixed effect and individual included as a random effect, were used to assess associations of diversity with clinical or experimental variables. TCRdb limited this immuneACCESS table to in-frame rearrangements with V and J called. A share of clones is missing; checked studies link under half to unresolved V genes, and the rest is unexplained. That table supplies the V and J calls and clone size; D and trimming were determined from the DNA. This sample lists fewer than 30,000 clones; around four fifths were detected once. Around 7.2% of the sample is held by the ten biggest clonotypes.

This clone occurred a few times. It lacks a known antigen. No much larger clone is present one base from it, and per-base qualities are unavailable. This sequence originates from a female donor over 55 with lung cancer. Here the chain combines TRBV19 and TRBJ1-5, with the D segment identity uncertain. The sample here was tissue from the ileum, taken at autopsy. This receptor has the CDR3 CASSMYHDSNQPQHF. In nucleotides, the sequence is TGTGCCAGTAGTATGTACCACGATAGCAATCAGCCCCAGCATTTT.